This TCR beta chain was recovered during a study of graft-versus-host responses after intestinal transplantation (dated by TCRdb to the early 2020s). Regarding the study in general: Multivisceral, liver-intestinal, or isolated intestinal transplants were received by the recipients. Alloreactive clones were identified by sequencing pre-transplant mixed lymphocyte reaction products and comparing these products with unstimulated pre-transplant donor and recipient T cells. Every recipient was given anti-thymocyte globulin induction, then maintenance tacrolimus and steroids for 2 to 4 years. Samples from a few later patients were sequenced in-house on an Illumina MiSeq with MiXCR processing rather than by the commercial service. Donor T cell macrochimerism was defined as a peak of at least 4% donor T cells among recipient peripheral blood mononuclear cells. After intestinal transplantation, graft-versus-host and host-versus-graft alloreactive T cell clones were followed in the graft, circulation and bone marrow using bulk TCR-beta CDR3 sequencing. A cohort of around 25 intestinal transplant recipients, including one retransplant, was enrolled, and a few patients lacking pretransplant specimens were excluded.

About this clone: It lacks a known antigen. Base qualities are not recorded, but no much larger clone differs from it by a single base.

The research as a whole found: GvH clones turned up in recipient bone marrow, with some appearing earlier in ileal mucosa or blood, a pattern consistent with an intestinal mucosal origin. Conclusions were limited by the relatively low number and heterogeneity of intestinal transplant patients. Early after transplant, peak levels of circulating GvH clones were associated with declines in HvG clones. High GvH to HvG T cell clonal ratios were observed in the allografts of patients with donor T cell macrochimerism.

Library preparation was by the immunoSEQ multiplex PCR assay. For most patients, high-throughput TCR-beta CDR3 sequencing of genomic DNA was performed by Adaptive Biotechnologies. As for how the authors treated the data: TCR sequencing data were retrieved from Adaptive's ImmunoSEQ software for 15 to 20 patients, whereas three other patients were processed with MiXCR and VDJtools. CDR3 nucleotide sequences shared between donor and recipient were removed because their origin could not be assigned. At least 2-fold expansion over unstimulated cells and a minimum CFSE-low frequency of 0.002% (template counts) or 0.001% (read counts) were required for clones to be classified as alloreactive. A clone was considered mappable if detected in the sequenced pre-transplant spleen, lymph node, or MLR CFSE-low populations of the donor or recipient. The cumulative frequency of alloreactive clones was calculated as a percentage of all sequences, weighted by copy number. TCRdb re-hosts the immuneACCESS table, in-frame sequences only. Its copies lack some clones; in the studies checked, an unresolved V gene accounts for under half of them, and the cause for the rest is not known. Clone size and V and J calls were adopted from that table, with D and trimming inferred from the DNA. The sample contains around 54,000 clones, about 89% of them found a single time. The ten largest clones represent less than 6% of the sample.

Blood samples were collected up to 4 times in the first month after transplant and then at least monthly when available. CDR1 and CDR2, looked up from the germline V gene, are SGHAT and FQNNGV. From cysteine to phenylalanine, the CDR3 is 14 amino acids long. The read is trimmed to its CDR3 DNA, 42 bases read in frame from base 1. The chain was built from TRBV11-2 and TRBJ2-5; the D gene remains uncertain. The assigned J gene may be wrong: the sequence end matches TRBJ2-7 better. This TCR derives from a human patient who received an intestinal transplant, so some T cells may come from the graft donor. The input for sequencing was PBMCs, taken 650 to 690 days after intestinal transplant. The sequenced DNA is TGTGCCAGCAGCTTAACTAATGGAGCCTACGAGCAGTACTTC. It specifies CASSLTNGAYEQYF.